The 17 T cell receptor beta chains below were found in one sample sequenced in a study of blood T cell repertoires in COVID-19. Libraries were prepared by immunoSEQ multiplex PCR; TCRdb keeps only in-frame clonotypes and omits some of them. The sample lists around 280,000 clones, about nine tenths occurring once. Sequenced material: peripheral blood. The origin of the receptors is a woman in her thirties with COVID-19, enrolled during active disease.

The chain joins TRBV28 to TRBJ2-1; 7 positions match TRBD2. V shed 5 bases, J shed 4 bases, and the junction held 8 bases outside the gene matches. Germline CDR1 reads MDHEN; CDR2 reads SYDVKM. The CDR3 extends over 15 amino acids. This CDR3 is CASSLPGTTYNEQFF. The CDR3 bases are TGTGCCAGCAGTCTCCCCGGGACTACTTACAATGAGCAGTTCTTC.

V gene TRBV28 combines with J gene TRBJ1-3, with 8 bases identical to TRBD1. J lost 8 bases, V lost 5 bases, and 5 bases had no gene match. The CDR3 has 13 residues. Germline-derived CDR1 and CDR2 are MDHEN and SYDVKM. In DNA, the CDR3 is TGTGCCAGCAGTCTGGGACAGGCAGACACCATATATTTT. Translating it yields CASSLGQADTIYF.

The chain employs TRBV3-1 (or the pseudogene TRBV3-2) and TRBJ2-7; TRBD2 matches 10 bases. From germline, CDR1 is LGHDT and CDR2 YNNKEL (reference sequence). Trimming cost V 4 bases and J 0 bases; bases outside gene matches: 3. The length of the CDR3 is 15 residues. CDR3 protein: CASSLSSGSSYEQYF. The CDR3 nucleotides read TGTGCCAGCAGCCTCTCTAGCGGGAGCTCCTACGAGCAGTACTTC.

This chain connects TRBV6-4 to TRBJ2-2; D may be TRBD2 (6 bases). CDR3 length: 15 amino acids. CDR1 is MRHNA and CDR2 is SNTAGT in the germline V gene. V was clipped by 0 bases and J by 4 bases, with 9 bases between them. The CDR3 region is CASSDSDGSTGELFF. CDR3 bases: TGTGCCAGCAGTGACTCGGACGGGAGCACCGGGGAGCTGTTTTTT.

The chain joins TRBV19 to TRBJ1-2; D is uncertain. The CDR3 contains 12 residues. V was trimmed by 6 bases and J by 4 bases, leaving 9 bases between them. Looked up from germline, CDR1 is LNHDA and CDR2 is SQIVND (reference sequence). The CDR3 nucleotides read TGTGCCAGTAGCGAGAGTGGCTATGGCTACACCTTC. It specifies CASSESGYGYTF.

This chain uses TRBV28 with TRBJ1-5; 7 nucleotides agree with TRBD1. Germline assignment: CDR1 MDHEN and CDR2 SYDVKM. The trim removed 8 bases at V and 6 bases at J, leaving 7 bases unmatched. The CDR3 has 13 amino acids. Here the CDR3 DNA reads TGTGCCAGCGTCCAGGGGGGCGGTCAGCCCCAGCATTTT. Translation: CASVQGGGQPQHF.

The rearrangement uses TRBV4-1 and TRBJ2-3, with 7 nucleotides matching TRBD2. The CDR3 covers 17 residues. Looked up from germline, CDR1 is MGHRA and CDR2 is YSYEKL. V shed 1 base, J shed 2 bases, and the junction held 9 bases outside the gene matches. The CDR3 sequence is CASSQGGLQTITDTQYF. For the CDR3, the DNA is TGCGCCAGCAGCCAAGGGGGACTACAGACGATCACAGATACGCAGTATTTT.

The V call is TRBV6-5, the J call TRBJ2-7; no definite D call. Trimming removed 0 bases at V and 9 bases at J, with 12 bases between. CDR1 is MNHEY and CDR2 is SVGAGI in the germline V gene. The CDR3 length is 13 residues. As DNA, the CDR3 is TGTGCCAGCAGTTACTCGCAGGAATCCGGGCAGTACTTC. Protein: CASSYSQESGQYF.

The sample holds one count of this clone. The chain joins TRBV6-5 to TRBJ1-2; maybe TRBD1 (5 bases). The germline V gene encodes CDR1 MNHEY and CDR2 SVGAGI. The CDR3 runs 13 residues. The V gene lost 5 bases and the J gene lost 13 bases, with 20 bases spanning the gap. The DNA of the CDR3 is TGTGCCAGCAGTCCCTCCCCCTCATTGGGGCGCACCTTC. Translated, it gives CASSPSPSLGRTF.

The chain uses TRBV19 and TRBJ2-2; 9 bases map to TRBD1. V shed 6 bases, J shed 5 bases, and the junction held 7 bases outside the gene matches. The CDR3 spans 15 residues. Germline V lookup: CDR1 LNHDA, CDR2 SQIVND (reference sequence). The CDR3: CASRSTGGRTGELFF. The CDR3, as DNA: TGTGCCAGTAGATCGACAGGGGGGCGGACCGGGGAGCTGTTTTTT. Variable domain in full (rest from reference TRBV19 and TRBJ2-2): DGGITQSPKYLFRKEGQNVTLSCEQNLNHDAMYWYRQDPGQGLRLIYYSQIVNDFQKGDIAEGYSVSREKKESFPLTVTSAQKNPTAFYLCASRSTGGRTGELFFGEGSRLTVL.

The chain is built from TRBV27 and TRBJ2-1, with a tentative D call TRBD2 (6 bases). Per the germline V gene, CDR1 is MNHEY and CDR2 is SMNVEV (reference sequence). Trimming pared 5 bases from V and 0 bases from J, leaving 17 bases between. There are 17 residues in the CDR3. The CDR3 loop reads CASSKTGSGNSYNEQFF. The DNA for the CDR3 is TGTGCCAGCAGTAAGACCGGGAGCGGCAACTCCTACAATGAGCAGTTCTTC.

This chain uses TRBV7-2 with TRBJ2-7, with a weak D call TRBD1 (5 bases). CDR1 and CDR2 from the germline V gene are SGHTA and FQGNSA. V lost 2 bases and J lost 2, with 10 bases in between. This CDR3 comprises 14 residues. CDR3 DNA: TGTGCCAGCAGCTTACAGGGCCCTGCCTACGAGCAGTACTTC. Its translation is CASSLQGPAYEQYF.

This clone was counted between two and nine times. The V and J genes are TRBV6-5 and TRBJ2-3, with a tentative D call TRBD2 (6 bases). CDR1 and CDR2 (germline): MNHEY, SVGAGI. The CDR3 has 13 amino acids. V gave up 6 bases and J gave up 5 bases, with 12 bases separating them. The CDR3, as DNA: TGTGCCAGCAGCCTTTCGGAGGGAGATACGCAGTATTTT. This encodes CASSLSEGDTQYF.

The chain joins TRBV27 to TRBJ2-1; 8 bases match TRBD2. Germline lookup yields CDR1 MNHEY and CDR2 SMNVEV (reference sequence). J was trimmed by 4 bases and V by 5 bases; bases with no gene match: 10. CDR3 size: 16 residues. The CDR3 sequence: CASSPLGSGTYNEQFF. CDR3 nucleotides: TGTGCCAGCAGTCCCCTGGGTAGCGGGACTTACAATGAGCAGTTCTTC.

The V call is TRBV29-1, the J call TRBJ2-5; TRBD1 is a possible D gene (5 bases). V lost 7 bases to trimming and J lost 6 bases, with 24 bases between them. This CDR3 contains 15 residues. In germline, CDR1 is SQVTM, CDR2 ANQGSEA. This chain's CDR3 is CSAGAGRMARKTQYF. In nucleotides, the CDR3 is TGCAGCGCTGGGGCCGGACGGATGGCTAGGAAGACCCAGTACTTC.

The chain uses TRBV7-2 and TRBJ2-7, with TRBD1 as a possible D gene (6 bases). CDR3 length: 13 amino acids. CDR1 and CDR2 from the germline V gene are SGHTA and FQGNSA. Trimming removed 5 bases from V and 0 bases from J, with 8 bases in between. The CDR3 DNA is TGTGCCAGCAGCGACAGGAACTCCTACGAGCAGTACTTC. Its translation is CASSDRNSYEQYF.

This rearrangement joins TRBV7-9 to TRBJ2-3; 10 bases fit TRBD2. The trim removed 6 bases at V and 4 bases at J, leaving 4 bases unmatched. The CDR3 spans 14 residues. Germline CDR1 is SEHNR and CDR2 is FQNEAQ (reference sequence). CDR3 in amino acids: CASRLAGPADTQYF. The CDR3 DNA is TGTGCCAGCAGACTAGCGGGACCGGCAGATACGCAGTATTTT.